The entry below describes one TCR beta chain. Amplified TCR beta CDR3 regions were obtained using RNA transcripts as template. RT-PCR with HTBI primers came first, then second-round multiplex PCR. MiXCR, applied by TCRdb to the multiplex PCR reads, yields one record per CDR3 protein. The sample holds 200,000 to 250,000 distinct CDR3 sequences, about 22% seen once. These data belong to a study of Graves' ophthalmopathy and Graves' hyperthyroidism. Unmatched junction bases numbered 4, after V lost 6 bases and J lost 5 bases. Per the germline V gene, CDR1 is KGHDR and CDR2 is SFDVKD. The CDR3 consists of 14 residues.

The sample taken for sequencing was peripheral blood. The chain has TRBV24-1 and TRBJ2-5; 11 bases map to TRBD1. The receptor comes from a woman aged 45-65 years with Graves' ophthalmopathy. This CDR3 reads CATSSDRGQETQYF. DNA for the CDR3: TGTGCCACCAGTTCGGACAGGGGGCAGGAGACCCAGTACTTC.